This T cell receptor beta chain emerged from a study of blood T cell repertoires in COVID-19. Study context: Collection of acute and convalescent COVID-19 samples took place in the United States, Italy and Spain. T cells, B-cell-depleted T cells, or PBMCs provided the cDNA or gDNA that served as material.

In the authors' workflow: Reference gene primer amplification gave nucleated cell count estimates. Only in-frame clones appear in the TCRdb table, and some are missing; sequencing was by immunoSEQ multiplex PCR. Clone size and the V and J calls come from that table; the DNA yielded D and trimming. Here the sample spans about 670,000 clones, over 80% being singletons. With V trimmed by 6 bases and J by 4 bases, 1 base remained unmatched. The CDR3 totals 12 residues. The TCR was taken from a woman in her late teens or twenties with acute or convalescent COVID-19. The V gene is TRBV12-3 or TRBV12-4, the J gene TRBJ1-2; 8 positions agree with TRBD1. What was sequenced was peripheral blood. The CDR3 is CASRGQAYGYTF. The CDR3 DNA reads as TGTGCCAGCAGGGGACAGGCCTATGGCTACACCTTC.